The T cell receptor (beta chain) described here comes from a study of shared clonotypes between healthy human individuals. Study-level points and caveats: The genetic and exposure-history diversity represented was limited by few donors.

Cells designated naive CD8 were CD45RO-negative and were positively selected for CCR7, with terminally differentiated effector memory CD45RA+ cells excluded. All donors were Caucasian adults living in Nashville, Tennessee. As to this clone: Its antigen is unknown.

Libraries were prepared by immunoSEQ multiplex PCR; TCRdb keeps only in-frame clonotypes and omits some of them. Among around 2,100,000 clones listed, about 95% were seen once. Sequencing input: naive CD8+ T cells sorted from blood. The TCR was taken from a man aged 18-30 years in good health.

The CDR3 region has the DNA TGTGCCAGCAGTGAGCCGGGGGCGAACACTGAAGCTTTCTTT. Its protein product is CASSEPGANTEAFF. The chain recombines TRBV6-1 with TRBJ1-1; TRBD1 is a possible D gene (6 bases). The CDR3 extends over 14 amino acids. The germline V gene has CDR1 MNHNS and CDR2 SASEGT. The ends were cut back, 3 bases at V and 1 base at J, with 9 bases in the middle.